The clone carrying this TCR beta chain showed up just once. No antigen is known for it. All donors participated as healthy donors of bone marrow. Unrecorded immune exposures were likely, despite nominal health at sampling. PCR employed 60 Vbeta and 13 Jbeta primers. Per the original data handling: As a later analysis found, there were around 86 million unique TCR beta chains, of which 8.5 million to 13 million were shared. Sequencing was performed with immunoSEQ multiplex PCR; in TCRdb, only in-frame clones are kept and a portion is missing. V and J calls and clone size are given by that table; D and trimming were obtained from the DNA. Found here are fewer than 250,000 clones, approximately 80% of them singletons; the top ten hold roughly a sixth. These data are taken from a study of cytomegalovirus exposure and HLA in healthy donors. Study conclusions and caveats: Highest at DRB1 and lowest at HLA-C, TCR association rates differed among HLA loci in a later analysis.

V shed 6 bases and J shed 4 bases, with 5 bases lying between them. The CDR3 has 11 amino acids. In germline, CDR1 is LNHDA, CDR2 SQIVND (reference sequence). Material: PBMCs. The rearrangement joins TRBV19 to TRBJ2-3; possible D gene TRBD2, 5 bases. The receptor comes from a man aged 35-49 years in good health and CMV-seronegative. CDR3 loop: CASSGADTQYF. The CDR3 nucleotides read TGTGCCAGTAGCGGGGCAGATACGCAGTATTTT.